A selection of T cell receptor beta chains follows, all from one sample in a study of neoadjuvant anti-PD-1 for oral cavity cancer. The method was immunoSEQ multiplex PCR; TCRdb's version includes in-frame clones alone and lacks a portion of them. The repertoire consists of tens of thousands of clones, with around 45% occurring once and the leading ten covering under 50%. The sample was tumor tissue, taken after nivolumab (anti-PD-1) treatment. These receptors were taken from a person between 35 and 79 years old with oral cavity squamous cell carcinoma. CDR3s include the opening cysteine and the closing phenylalanine or tryptophan. Each record gives: CDR3 protein, CDR3 DNA, J gene, V gene, D gene, clone size. A D gene is named only where the DNA matches it firmly. Clone size is shown for a subset of rows, as once, few, many or a class of expanded clone.

CDR3aa: CAISGYSYEQYF
CDR3nt: TGTGCCATCTCAGGCTACTCCTACGAGCAGTACTTC
j_gene: TRBJ2-7
v_gene: TRBV10-3
d_gene: .
abundance: .

CDR3aa: CASYPRGERYEQYF
CDR3nt: TGTGCCAGCTACCCCAGGGGAGAGAGGTACGAGCAGTACTTC
j_gene: TRBJ2-7
v_gene: TRBV28
d_gene: .
abundance: .

CDR3aa: CASNGQGRNEQYF
CDR3nt: TGTGCCAGCAACGGACAGGGGCGGAACGAGCAGTACTTC
j_gene: TRBJ2-7
v_gene: TRBV6-7
d_gene: TRBD1
abundance: many

CDR3aa: CASSTYGGEQYF
CDR3nt: TGCGCCAGCAGTACCTACGGAGGGGAGCAGTACTTC
j_gene: TRBJ2-7
v_gene: TRBV10-1
d_gene: .
abundance: few

CDR3aa: CASSPATGLGYTF
CDR3nt: TGTGCCAGCAGCCCGGCGACAGGCCTTGGCTACACCTTC
j_gene: TRBJ1-2
v_gene: TRBV5-6
d_gene: .
abundance: .

CDR3aa: CASSRAWRGMNTEAFF
CDR3nt: TGCGCCAGCAGCCGGGCATGGCGTGGGATGAACACTGAAGCTTTCTTT
j_gene: TRBJ1-1
v_gene: TRBV4-1
d_gene: .
abundance: .

CDR3aa: CASSSNLAGNTDTQYF
CDR3nt: TGTGCCAGCAGCTCAAATCTAGCGGGGAACACAGATACGCAGTATTTT
j_gene: TRBJ2-3
v_gene: TRBV7-6
d_gene: TRBD2
abundance: .

CDR3aa: CASSEALGPGMNEQYF
CDR3nt: TGTGCCAGCAGTGAAGCTCTAGGTCCGGGCATGAACGAGCAGTACTTC
j_gene: TRBJ2-7
v_gene: TRBV25-1
d_gene: .
abundance: .

CDR3aa: CASSLIREGPMNTEAFF
CDR3nt: TGTGCCAGCAGCTTGATCCGCGAGGGGCCTATGAACACTGAAGCTTTCTTT
j_gene: TRBJ1-1
v_gene: TRBV5-8
d_gene: .
abundance: few

CDR3aa: CASSPGRRNSPLHF
CDR3nt: TGTGCCAGCAGCCCGGGACGGAGAAATTCACCCCTCCACTTT
j_gene: TRBJ1-6
v_gene: TRBV5-8
d_gene: .
abundance: .

CDR3aa: CASSPGNNYEQYF
CDR3nt: TGTGCCAGCTCACCGGGGAATAACTACGAGCAGTACTTC
j_gene: TRBJ2-7
v_gene: TRBV18
d_gene: .
abundance: .

CDR3aa: CASSQGSNTEAFF
CDR3nt: TGTGCCAGCAGCCAAGGATCGAACACTGAAGCTTTCTTT
j_gene: TRBJ1-1
v_gene: TRBV6-5
d_gene: .
abundance: few

CDR3aa: CASSQVGSPLHF
CDR3nt: TGTGCCAGCAGCCAGGTGGGCTCACCCCTCCACTTT
j_gene: TRBJ1-6
v_gene: TRBV9
d_gene: .
abundance: .

CDR3aa: CASGTSGVTGELFF
CDR3nt: TGTGCCAGTGGGACTAGCGGGGTTACCGGGGAGCTGTTTTTT
j_gene: TRBJ2-2
v_gene: TRBV2
d_gene: TRBD2
abundance: few

CDR3aa: CASSYSDRLFHNEQFF
CDR3nt: TGTGCCAGCAGTTATTCCGACAGGCTGTTTCACAATGAGCAGTTCTTC
j_gene: TRBJ2-1
v_gene: TRBV6-6
d_gene: .
abundance: few

CDR3aa: CASSGSGWETQYF
CDR3nt: TGTGCCAGTAGTGGATCCGGGTGGGAGACCCAGTACTTC
j_gene: TRBJ2-5
v_gene: TRBV19
d_gene: .
abundance: .

CDR3aa: CASRYTGLGEQYF
CDR3nt: TGTGCCAGCAGGTACACAGGGTTAGGCGAGCAGTACTTC
j_gene: TRBJ2-7
v_gene: TRBV6-5
d_gene: .
abundance: .

CDR3aa: CASSELGLNTEAFF
CDR3nt: TGTGCCAGCAGTGAACTGGGATTGAACACTGAAGCTTTCTTT
j_gene: TRBJ1-1
v_gene: TRBV6-1
d_gene: .
abundance: medium-sized

CDR3aa: CAWSGGSDNSPLHF
CDR3nt: TGTGCCTGGAGCGGGGGCTCGGATAATTCACCCCTCCACTTT
j_gene: TRBJ1-6
v_gene: TRBV30
d_gene: .
abundance: .

CDR3aa: CASSFLYGYTF
CDR3nt: TGTGCCAGCAGCTTTCTCTATGGCTACACCTTC
j_gene: TRBJ1-2
v_gene: TRBV7-2
d_gene: .
abundance: few

CDR3aa: CASSSDRGTETQYF
CDR3nt: TGCGCCAGCAGCTCCGACAGGGGTACAGAGACCCAGTACTTC
j_gene: TRBJ2-5
v_gene: TRBV5-1
d_gene: TRBD1
abundance: once

CDR3aa: CASSLNPGQPLYNSPLHF
CDR3nt: TGTGCCAGCAGCCTAAACCCGGGACAGCCTCTCTATAATTCACCCCTCCACTTT
j_gene: TRBJ1-6
v_gene: TRBV7-2
d_gene: TRBD1
abundance: once

CDR3aa: CSVETGGNTGELFF
CDR3nt: TGCAGCGTTGAGACAGGGGGCAACACCGGGGAGCTGTTTTTT
j_gene: TRBJ2-2
v_gene: TRBV29-1
d_gene: TRBD1
abundance: .

CDR3aa: CASSLAAGASGGNEQFF
CDR3nt: TGTGCCAGCAGCTTAGCCGCTGGGGCTAGCGGGGGCAATGAGCAGTTCTTC
j_gene: TRBJ2-1
v_gene: TRBV7-2
d_gene: TRBD2
abundance: once

CDR3aa: CASREGRITEAFF
CDR3nt: TGCGCCAGCAGAGAGGGTCGGATCACTGAAGCTTTCTTT
j_gene: TRBJ1-1
v_gene: TRBV5-1
d_gene: .
abundance: .

CDR3aa: CASSIQYNSPLHF
CDR3nt: TGTGCCAGCAGTATTCAGTATAATTCACCCCTCCACTTT
j_gene: TRBJ1-6
v_gene: TRBV2
d_gene: .
abundance: .

CDR3aa: CASYRWGANTEAFF
CDR3nt: TGCGCCAGCTACCGATGGGGGGCGAACACTGAAGCTTTCTTT
j_gene: TRBJ1-1
v_gene: TRBV5-1
d_gene: .
abundance: .

CDR3aa: CASSVEGSAFF
CDR3nt: TGTGCCAGCAGCGTCGAGGGGTCCGCTTTCTTT
j_gene: TRBJ1-1
v_gene: TRBV6-1
d_gene: .
abundance: .

CDR3aa: CASRLGGGELFF
CDR3nt: TGTGCCAGCAGGCTAGGGGGCGGGGAGCTGTTTTTT
j_gene: TRBJ2-2
v_gene: TRBV6-5
d_gene: .
abundance: many

CDR3aa: CASSSQGAGETQYF
CDR3nt: TGTGCCAGCTCCTCGCAGGGCGCCGGGGAGACCCAGTACTTC
j_gene: TRBJ2-5
v_gene: TRBV18
d_gene: .
abundance: .

CDR3aa: CASSGSGGRTDTQYF
CDR3nt: TGTGCCAGCAGTGGATCGGGGGGCCGCACAGATACGCAGTATTTT
j_gene: TRBJ2-3
v_gene: TRBV2
d_gene: .
abundance: .

CDR3aa: CASHRGDPRANVLTF
CDR3nt: TGTGCCAGTCATCGGGGTGACCCCCGTGCCAACGTCCTGACTTTC
j_gene: TRBJ2-6
v_gene: TRBV19
d_gene: .
abundance: .

CDR3aa: CASSNRPGLEETQYF
CDR3nt: TGTGCCAGTAGTAACCGCCCGGGGCTAGAAGAGACCCAGTACTTC
j_gene: TRBJ2-5
v_gene: TRBV19
d_gene: .
abundance: medium-sized

CDR3aa: CASSSLDSRYQETQYF
CDR3nt: TGTGCCAGCAGCTCGTTAGACTCACGGTACCAAGAGACCCAGTACTTC
j_gene: TRBJ2-5
v_gene: TRBV5-4
d_gene: .
abundance: many

CDR3aa: CAWSGAGPNQPQHF
CDR3nt: TGTGCCTGGAGTGGGGCAGGGCCCAATCAGCCCCAGCATTTT
j_gene: TRBJ1-5
v_gene: TRBV30
d_gene: .
abundance: .

CDR3aa: CATSREDRGTQYF
CDR3nt: TGTGCCACCAGCAGAGAGGACAGGGGGACTCAGTACTTC
j_gene: TRBJ2-5
v_gene: TRBV15
d_gene: TRBD1
abundance: .

CDR3aa: CASSRFDPGANVLTF
CDR3nt: TGTGCCAGCAGCCGTTTTGATCCTGGGGCCAACGTCCTGACTTTC
j_gene: TRBJ2-6
v_gene: TRBV5-4
d_gene: .
abundance: .

CDR3aa: CASSQVGPISYGYTF
CDR3nt: TGCGCCAGCAGCCAAGTAGGCCCAATATCCTATGGCTACACCTTC
j_gene: TRBJ1-2
v_gene: TRBV4-3
d_gene: .
abundance: .

CDR3aa: CATSRVGGAGGETQYF
CDR3nt: TGTGCCACCAGCAGAGTAGGAGGGGCCGGGGGGGAGACCCAGTACTTC
j_gene: TRBJ2-5
v_gene: TRBV15
d_gene: TRBD2
abundance: .

CDR3aa: CAWSVFDEQFF
CDR3nt: TGTGCCTGGAGTGTATTCGATGAGCAGTTCTTC
j_gene: TRBJ2-1
v_gene: TRBV30
d_gene: .
abundance: .

CDR3aa: CASSRLIGETQYF
CDR3nt: TGTGCCAGCAGCCGCCTTATTGGGGAGACCCAGTACTTC
j_gene: TRBJ2-5
v_gene: TRBV7-6
d_gene: .
abundance: many

CDR3aa: CASSLLAGATDTEQFF
CDR3nt: TGCGCCAGCAGCTTACTAGCGGGGGCGACGGATACTGAGCAGTTCTTC
j_gene: TRBJ2-1
v_gene: TRBV5-1
d_gene: TRBD2
abundance: .

CDR3aa: CASSREGFEQYF
CDR3nt: TGTGCCAGCAGCCGGGAGGGTTTCGAGCAGTACTTC
j_gene: TRBJ2-7
v_gene: TRBV7-9
d_gene: TRBD2
abundance: .

CDR3aa: CATSRRATSSSYEQYF
CDR3nt: TGTGCCACCAGCCGCCGGGCCACCTCGAGCTCCTACGAGCAGTACTTC
j_gene: TRBJ2-7
v_gene: TRBV15
d_gene: .
abundance: .

CDR3aa: CASSPWLSLNTEAFF
CDR3nt: TGTGCCAGCAGCCCTTGGCTTTCGTTGAACACTGAAGCTTTCTTT
j_gene: TRBJ1-1
v_gene: TRBV9
d_gene: .
abundance: few

CDR3aa: CASSLERGGPNYSNQPQHF
CDR3nt: TGTGCCAGCAGCTTAGAGAGAGGGGGCCCGAATTATAGCAATCAGCCCCAGCATTTT
j_gene: TRBJ1-5
v_gene: TRBV7-2
d_gene: TRBD1
abundance: .

CDR3aa: CASSLRAGADSYEQYF
CDR3nt: TGTGCCAGCAGCCTGAGAGCGGGGGCCGACTCCTACGAGCAGTACTTC
j_gene: TRBJ2-7
v_gene: TRBV9
d_gene: TRBD2
abundance: .

CDR3aa: CASSQDGGQGAGEQFF
CDR3nt: TGCGCCAGCAGCCAAGATGGGGGACAGGGGGCTGGTGAGCAGTTCTTC
j_gene: TRBJ2-1
v_gene: TRBV4-3
d_gene: TRBD1
abundance: many

CDR3aa: CASSLGTGAFYSNQPQHF
CDR3nt: TGTGCCAGCAGCTTGGGGACAGGGGCCTTCTATAGCAATCAGCCCCAGCATTTT
j_gene: TRBJ1-5
v_gene: TRBV7-6
d_gene: TRBD1
abundance: few

CDR3aa: CASSFDFSYEQYF
CDR3nt: TGTGCCAGTAGCTTCGACTTCTCCTACGAGCAGTACTTC
j_gene: TRBJ2-7
v_gene: TRBV19
d_gene: .
abundance: .

CDR3aa: CASSELAGGYNEQFF
CDR3nt: TGTGCCAGCAGTGAACTAGCGGGGGGGTACAATGAGCAGTTCTTC
j_gene: TRBJ2-1
v_gene: TRBV6-1
d_gene: TRBD2
abundance: .

CDR3aa: CASSFPARGADRGTYF
CDR3nt: TGTGCCAGCAGTTTCCCCGCTCGGGGCGCCGATCGGGGGACTTACTTC
j_gene: TRBJ2-5
v_gene: TRBV28
d_gene: .
abundance: few

CDR3aa: CASKDSYNSPLHF
CDR3nt: TGTGCCAGCAAGGACTCCTATAATTCACCCCTCCACTTT
j_gene: TRBJ1-6
v_gene: TRBV27
d_gene: .
abundance: .

CDR3aa: CASSLTSGTGISPLHF
CDR3nt: TGTGCCAGCAGCTTAACATCCGGGACAGGGATTTCACCCCTCCACTTT
j_gene: TRBJ1-6
v_gene: TRBV7-2
d_gene: TRBD1
abundance: few

CDR3aa: CASSYPWGGGNEKLFF
CDR3nt: TGTGCCAGCAGTTACCCCTGGGGGGGTGGAAATGAAAAACTGTTTTTT
j_gene: TRBJ1-4
v_gene: TRBV6-6
d_gene: .
abundance: .

CDR3aa: CASSLEQLNSPLHF
CDR3nt: TGTGCCAGCAGCTTGGAACAGCTAAATTCACCCCTCCACTTT
j_gene: TRBJ1-6
v_gene: TRBV7-2
d_gene: .
abundance: many

CDR3aa: CASIGTSGIETQYF
CDR3nt: TGTGCCAGCATTGGGACTAGCGGAATTGAGACCCAGTACTTC
j_gene: TRBJ2-5
v_gene: TRBV2
d_gene: TRBD2
abundance: few